This paragraph covers one T cell receptor beta chain sequence. This record belongs to a study of blood T cell repertoires in COVID-19. TCRdb keeps only in-frame clones here, not all; method: immunoSEQ multiplex PCR. Among about 280,000 clones listed, 90% were seen once. V dropped 6 bases and J dropped 6; count of bases not matched to a gene: 16. The germline V gene has CDR1 MNHNY and CDR2 SVGAGI (reference sequence). This CDR3 spans 16 amino acids. This study enrolled people aged 18 to 89 from roughly 22 US geographic areas. Participant-reported clinical history was the basis for cohort assignment. The receptor comes from a woman aged 18-29 years with acute COVID-19. The chain recombines TRBV6-6 with TRBJ2-7, with TRBD1 identical over 8 bases. Sequenced input: PBMCs or T cells enriched from blood (not recorded which). CDR3 coding DNA: TGTGCCAGCAGCCCGCCATTTGGACAGGGAGCCCGCGAGCAGTACTTC. Amino acid sequence: CASSPPFGQGAREQYF.